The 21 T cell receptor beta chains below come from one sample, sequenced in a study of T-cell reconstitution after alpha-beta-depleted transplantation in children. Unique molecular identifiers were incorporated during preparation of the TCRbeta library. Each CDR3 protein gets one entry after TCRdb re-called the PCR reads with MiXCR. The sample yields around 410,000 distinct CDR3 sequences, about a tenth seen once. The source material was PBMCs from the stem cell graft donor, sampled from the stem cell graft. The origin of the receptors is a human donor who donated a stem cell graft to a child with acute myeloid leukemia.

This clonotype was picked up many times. CDR3 sequence: CSVDRATEAFF. In DNA form, the CDR3 reads TGCAGCGTTGATCGGGCCACTGAAGCTTTCTTT. The gene calls are TRBV29-1 and TRBJ1-1; D gene uncertain. Deletions cut 3 bases from V and 4 bases from J, with 6 bases between. Per germline, CDR1 SQVTM and CDR2 ANQGSEA. The CDR3 covers 11 residues.

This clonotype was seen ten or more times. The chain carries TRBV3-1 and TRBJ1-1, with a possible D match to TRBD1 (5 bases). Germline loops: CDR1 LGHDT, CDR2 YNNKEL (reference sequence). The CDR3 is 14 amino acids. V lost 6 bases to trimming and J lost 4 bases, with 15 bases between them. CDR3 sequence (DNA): TGTGCCAGCAGTCCAAATAAGGGGCGCACTGAAGCTTTCTTT. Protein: CASSPNKGRTEAFF. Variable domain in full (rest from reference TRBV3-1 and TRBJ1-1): DTAVSQTPKYLVTQMGNDKSIKCEQNLGHDTMYWYKQDSKKFLKIMFSYNNKELIINETVPNRFSPKSPDKAHLNLHINSLELGDSAVYFCASSPNKGRTEAFFGQGTRLTVV.

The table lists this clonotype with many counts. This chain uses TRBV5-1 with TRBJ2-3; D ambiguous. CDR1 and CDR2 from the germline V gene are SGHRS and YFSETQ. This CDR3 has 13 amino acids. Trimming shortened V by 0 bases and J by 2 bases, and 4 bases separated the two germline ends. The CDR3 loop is CASSLGFTDTQYF. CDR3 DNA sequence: TGCGCCAGCAGCTTGGGGTTCACAGATACGCAGTATTTT.

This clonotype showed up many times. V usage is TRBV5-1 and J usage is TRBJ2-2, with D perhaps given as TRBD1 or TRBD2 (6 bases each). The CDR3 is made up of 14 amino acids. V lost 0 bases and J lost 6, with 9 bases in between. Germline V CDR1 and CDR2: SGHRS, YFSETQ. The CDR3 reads CASSLAGGAGELFF. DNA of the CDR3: TGCGCCAGCAGCTTGGCCGGGGGCGCCGGGGAGCTGTTTTTT.

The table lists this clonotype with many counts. The CDR3 sequence is CATSDSTGYNEQFF. The CDR3 coding sequence is TGTGCCACCAGTGACTCTACAGGGTACAATGAGCAGTTCTTC. The rearrangement uses TRBV24-1 and TRBJ2-1; D might be TRBD1 (6 bases). The germline CDR1 and CDR2 sequences are KGHDR and SFDVKD. Trimming removed 4 bases from V and 4 bases from J, with 10 bases in between. This CDR3 is built from 14 residues.

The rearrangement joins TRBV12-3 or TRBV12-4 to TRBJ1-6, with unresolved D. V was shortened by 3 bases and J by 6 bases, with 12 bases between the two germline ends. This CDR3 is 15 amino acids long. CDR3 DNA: TGTGCCAGCAGTTTGGTGGCAGGCGGTAATTCACCCCTCCACTTT. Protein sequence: CASSLVAGGNSPLHF.

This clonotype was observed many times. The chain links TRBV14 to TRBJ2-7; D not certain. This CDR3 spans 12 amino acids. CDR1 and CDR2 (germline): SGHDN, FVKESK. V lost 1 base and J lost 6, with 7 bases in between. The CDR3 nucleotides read TGTGCCAGCAGCCAAGTACAGTCCGAGCAGTACGTC. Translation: CASSQVQSEQYV.

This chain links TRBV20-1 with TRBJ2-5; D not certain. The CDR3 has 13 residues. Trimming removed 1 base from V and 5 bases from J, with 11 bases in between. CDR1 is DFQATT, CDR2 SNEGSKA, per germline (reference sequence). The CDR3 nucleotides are TGCAGTGCTAGAGTCGTGGTTTCGGAGACCCAGTACTTC. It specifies CSARVVVSETQYF.

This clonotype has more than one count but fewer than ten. As DNA, the CDR3 is TGTGCCAGCAGCGTAGCTCCCGCTGGGAGAGGCTACACCTTC. Residues: CASSVAPAGRGYTF. V usage is TRBV9 and J usage is TRBJ1-2; D not resolved. Germline CDR1 is SGDLS and CDR2 is YYNGEE. CDR3 length equals 14 residues. V shed 0 bases and J shed 8 bases, with 14 bases lying between them.

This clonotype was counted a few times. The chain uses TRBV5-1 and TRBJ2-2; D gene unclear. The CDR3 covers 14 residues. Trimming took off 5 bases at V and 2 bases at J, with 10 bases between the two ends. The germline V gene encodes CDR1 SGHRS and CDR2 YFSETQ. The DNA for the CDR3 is TGCGCCAGCAGGTCGGTCTTAAACACCGGGGAGCTGTTTTTT. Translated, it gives CASRSVLNTGELFF. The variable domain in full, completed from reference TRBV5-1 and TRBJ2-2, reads KAGVTQTPRYLIKTRGQQVTLSCSPISGHRSVSWYQQTPGQGLQFLFEYFSETQRNKGNFPGRFSGRQFSNSRSEMNVSTLELGDSALYLCASRSVLNTGELFFGEGSRLTVL.

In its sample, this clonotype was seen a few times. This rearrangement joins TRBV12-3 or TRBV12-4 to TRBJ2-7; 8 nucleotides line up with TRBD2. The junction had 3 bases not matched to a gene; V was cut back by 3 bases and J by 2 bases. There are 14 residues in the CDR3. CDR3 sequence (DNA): TGTGCCAGCAGTTTTTCCGGGAGGGCCTACGAGCAGTACTTC. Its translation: CASSFSGRAYEQYF.

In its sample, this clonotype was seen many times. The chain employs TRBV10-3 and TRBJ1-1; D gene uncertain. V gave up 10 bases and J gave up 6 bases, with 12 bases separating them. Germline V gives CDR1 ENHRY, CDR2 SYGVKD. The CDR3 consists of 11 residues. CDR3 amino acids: CATRTGSEAFF. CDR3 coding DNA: TGTGCCACTCGGACCGGTTCTGAAGCTTTCTTT.

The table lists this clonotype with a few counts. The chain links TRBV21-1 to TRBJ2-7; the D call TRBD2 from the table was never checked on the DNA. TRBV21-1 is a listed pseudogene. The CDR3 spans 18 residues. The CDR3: CASSKVRGLAGGYYEQYV. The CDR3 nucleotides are TGTGCCAGCAGCAAAGTCAGGGGACTAGCGGGGGGTTACTACGAGCAGTACGTC.

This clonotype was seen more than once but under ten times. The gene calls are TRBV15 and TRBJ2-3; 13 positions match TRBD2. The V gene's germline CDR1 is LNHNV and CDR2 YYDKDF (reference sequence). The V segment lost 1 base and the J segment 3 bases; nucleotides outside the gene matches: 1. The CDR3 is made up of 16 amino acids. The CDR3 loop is CATSRGTSGRTDTQYF. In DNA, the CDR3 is TGTGCCACCAGCAGAGGGACTAGCGGGAGAACAGATACGCAGTATTTT. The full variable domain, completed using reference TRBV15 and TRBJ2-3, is DAMVIQNPRYQVTQFGKPVTLSCSQTLNHNVMYWYQQKSSQAPKLLFHYYDKDFNNEADTPDNFQSRRPNTSFCFLDIRSPGLGDTAMYLCATSRGTSGRTDTQYFGPGTRLTVL.

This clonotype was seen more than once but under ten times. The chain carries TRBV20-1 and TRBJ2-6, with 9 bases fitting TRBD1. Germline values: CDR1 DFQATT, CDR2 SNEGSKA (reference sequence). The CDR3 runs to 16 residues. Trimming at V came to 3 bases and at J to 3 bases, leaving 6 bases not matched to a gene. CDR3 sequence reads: CSARGTGGSGANVLTF. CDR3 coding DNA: TGCAGTGCTAGGGGAACAGGGGGCAGTGGGGCCAACGTCCTGACTTTC.

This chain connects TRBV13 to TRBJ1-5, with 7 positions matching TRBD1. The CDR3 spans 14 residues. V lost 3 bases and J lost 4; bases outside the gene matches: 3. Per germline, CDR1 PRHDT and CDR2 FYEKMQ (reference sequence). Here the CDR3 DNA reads TGTGCCAGCAGCTTGGGACAGACAAATCAGCCCCAGCATTTT. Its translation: CASSLGQTNQPQHF.

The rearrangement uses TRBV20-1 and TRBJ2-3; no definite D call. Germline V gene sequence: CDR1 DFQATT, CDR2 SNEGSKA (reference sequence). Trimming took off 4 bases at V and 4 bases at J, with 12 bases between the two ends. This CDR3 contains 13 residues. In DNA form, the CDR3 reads TGCAGTGCTACGTATGGGGTCCCAGATACGCAGTATTTT. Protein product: CSATYGVPDTQYF.

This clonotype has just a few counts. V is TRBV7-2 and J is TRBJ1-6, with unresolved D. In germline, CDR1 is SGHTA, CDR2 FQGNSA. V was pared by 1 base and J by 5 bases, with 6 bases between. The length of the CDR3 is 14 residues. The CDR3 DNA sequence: TGTGCCAGCAGCTTAGGGATTAATAATTCACCCCTCCACTTT. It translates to CASSLGINNSPLHF.

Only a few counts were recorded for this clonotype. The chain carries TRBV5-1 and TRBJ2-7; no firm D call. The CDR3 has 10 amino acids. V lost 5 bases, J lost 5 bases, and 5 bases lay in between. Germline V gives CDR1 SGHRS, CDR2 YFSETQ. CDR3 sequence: CASRTDEQYV. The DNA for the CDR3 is TGCGCCAGCAGAACGGACGAGCAGTACGTC.

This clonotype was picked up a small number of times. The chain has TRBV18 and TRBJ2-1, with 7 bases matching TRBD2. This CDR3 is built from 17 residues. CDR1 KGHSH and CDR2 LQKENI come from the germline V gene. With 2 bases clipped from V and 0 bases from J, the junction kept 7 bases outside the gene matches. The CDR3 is CASSPRPLAASYNEQFF. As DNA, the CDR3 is TGTGCCAGCTCACCAAGACCGCTAGCGGCCTCCTACAATGAGCAGTTCTTC. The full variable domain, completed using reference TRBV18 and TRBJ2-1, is NAGVMQNPRHLVRRRGQEARLRCSPMKGHSHVYWYRQLPEEGLKFMVYLQKENIIDESGMPKERFSAEFPKEGPSILRIQQVVRGDSAAYFCASSPRPLAASYNEQFFGPGTRLTVL.

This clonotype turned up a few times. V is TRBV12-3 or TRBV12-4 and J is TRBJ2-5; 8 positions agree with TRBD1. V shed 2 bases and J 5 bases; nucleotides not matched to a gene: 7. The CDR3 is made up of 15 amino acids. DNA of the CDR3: TGTGCCAGCAGTTTAATCAGGGGGCTGACGGAGACCCAGTACTTC. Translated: CASSLIRGLTETQYF.